This entry lists 10 T cell receptor beta chains sequenced from one sample in a study of spatial heterogeneity in lung cancer. Study outcomes and limitations: Tracking of tumor mutation counts was seen in expanded intratumoral alpha and beta TCR counts.

Time point here: sample taken at primary tumor resection. Their antigen targets remain unknown. MiXCR, applied by TCRdb to the 5' RACE reads, yields one record per CDR3 protein. The repertoire has 9,500 to 11,000 distinct CDR3 sequences, 10% to 15% of them found once; the top ten carry under 12%. The material was lung tumor tissue, obtained at surgery. The receptors shown here come from a male donor with early-stage non-small cell lung cancer.

On this clonotype: Found in a library prepared for alpha chains, this beta chain is an off-target read, and its abundance has little meaning. The chain uses TRBV7-9 and TRBJ2-3, with 12 bases aligning to TRBD1. CDR1 and CDR2 (germline): SEHNR, FQNEAQ (reference sequence). There are 16 residues in the CDR3. The V gene end was trimmed by 1 base and the J gene end by 3 bases; junction bases not matched to a gene: 2. The CDR3 bases are TGTGCCAGCAGCTTAGGGGACAGGGGGCCTACAGATACGCAGTATTTT. It translates to CASSLGDRGPTDTQYF.

As regards this clonotype: This beta chain came through as a stray read in a library set up for alpha chains, and its size says little. The chain recombines TRBV11-3 with TRBJ2-7; D gene uncertain. The CDR3 runs 12 residues. Germline values: CDR1 SGHNT, CDR2 YENEEA. Trimming shortened V by 4 bases and J by 6 bases, and 10 bases separated the two germline ends. CDR3 coding DNA: TGTGCCAGCAGCTCCCTTCTAGGCGAGCAGTACTTC. It translates to CASSSLLGEQYF. Complete variable domain (other parts from reference TRBV11-3 and TRBJ2-7): EAGVVQSPRYKIIEKKQPVAFWCNPISGHNTLYWYLQNLGQGPELLIRYENEEAVDDSQLPKDRFSAERLKGVDSTLKIQPAELGDSAVYLCASSSLLGEQYFGPGTRLTVT.

By share of the sample, this clonotype is medium-sized. This beta chain is a stray sequence in a library constructed for alpha chains; its clone size is not meaningful. The chain couples TRBV7-9 to TRBJ2-3, with D perhaps TRBD1 or TRBD2 (5 bases each). The germline gives CDR1 SEHNR, CDR2 FQNEAQ (reference sequence). The CDR3 consists of 13 residues. The V and J ends lost 5 bases and 4 bases respectively, with 10 bases between them. The CDR3 DNA reads TGTGCCAGCAGCGAGCAGGGACCAGATACGCAGTATTTT. This translates into CASSEQGPDTQYF.

This clonotype was picked up many times. With the library built for alpha chains, this beta chain is off target and its frequency is not meaningful. The chain couples TRBV28 to TRBJ1-5; 7 positions agree with TRBD1. The V and J ends lost 2 bases and 11 bases, in that order; junction bases with no gene match: 6. Germline assignment: CDR1 MDHEN and CDR2 SYDVKM. The CDR3 totals 13 residues. The CDR3 region has the DNA TGTGCCAGCAGTTTAACAGGGGCCGAGGCCCAGCATTTT. Amino acid sequence: CASSLTGAEAQHF.

Many counts were recorded for this clonotype. Since it is a stray read in a library aimed at alpha chains, this beta chain has a size that is not meaningful. The chain joins TRBV10-3 to TRBJ2-7; D perhaps matches TRBD2 (7 bases). Germline CDR1 is ENHRY and CDR2 is SYGVKD. The CDR3 extends over 13 amino acids. The V gene lost 0 bases and the J gene lost 6 bases, with 9 bases spanning the gap. The CDR3 sequence: CAISESGGAEQYF. In nucleotides, the CDR3 is TGTGCCATCAGTGAGTCGGGGGGGGCCGAGCAGTACTTC.

This clonotype was seen at least ten times. This beta chain slipped into a library made for alpha chains as a stray read, so its size is not meaningful. The chain joins TRBV29-1 to TRBJ1-5; maybe TRBD1 (6 bases). CDR1 is SQVTM, CDR2 ANQGSEA, per germline. Trimming removed 4 bases from V and 5 bases from J, with 15 bases in between. There are 14 residues in the CDR3. The CDR3 sequence is CSVAEGGWDQPQHF. The CDR3 nucleotides read TGCAGCGTTGCGGAGGGGGGTTGGGATCAGCCCCAGCATTTT. The whole variable domain, remainder taken from reference TRBV29-1 and TRBJ1-5, is SAVISQKPSRDICQRGTSLTIQCQVDSQVTMMFWYRQQPGQSLTLIATANQGSEATYESGFVIDKFPISRPNLTFSTLTVSNMSPEDSSIYLCSVAEGGWDQPQHFGDGTRLSIL.

This clonotype has ten or more counts. In a library made to pick up alpha chains, this beta chain is a stray read with a size that means little. The chain is built from TRBV27 and TRBJ2-6; D possibly corresponds to TRBD2 (6 bases). V dropped 6 bases and J dropped 2 bases, with 11 bases sitting between them. Germline CDR1 is MNHEY and CDR2 is SMNVEV (reference sequence). This CDR3 spans 15 amino acids. The CDR3 loop reads CASSLGGTGANVLTF. In DNA form, the CDR3 reads TGTGCCAGCAGCTTAGGAGGGACTGGGGCCAACGTCCTGACTTTC. The variable domain in full, completed from reference TRBV27 and TRBJ2-6, reads EAQVTQNPRYLITVTGKKLTVTCSQNMNHEYMSWYRQDPGLGLRQIYYSMNVEVTDKGDVPEGYKVSRKEKRNFPLILESPSPNQTSLYFCASSLGGTGANVLTFGAGSRLTVL.

Comment on this clonotype: This beta chain lies outside the target of a library built for alpha chains; its clone size means little. The genes are TRBV7-8 and TRBJ2-2, with D perhaps matching TRBD1 (6 bases). Germline loops: CDR1 SGHVS, CDR2 FQNEAQ. CDR3 length: 14 residues. V lost 5 bases, J lost 3 bases, and 10 bases lay in between. CDR3 nucleotide sequence: TGTGCCAGCAGCCGACAGGAATACACCGGGGAGCTGTTTTTT. Its translation is CASSRQEYTGELFF.

This clonotype was observed at least ten times. Within a library made for alpha chains, this beta chain is off target, and its count is uninformative. The chain uses TRBV20-1 and TRBJ2-2; no definite D call. Deletions cut 2 bases from V and 2 bases from J, with 6 bases between. The CDR3 length is 13 residues. Germline V gene lookup returns CDR1 DFQATT and CDR2 SNEGSKA (reference sequence). CDR3 DNA sequence: TGCAGTGCTAGACAGAGAAACACCGGGGAGCTGTTTTTT. Translated, it gives CSARQRNTGELFF.

This clonotype was seen only a few times. Found in a library prepared for alpha chains, this beta chain is an off-target read, and its abundance has little meaning. This chain connects TRBV6-2 or TRBV6-3 to TRBJ1-1, with 8 bases matching TRBD1. The CDR3 has 15 amino acids. Trimming at V came to 6 bases and at J to 1 base, leaving 7 bases not matched to a gene. Per the germline V gene, CDR1 is MNHEY and CDR2 is SVGEGT. In nucleotides, the CDR3 is TGTGCCAGCAGCCCCCAGGGGGCCGCGAACACTGAAGCTTTCTTT. This translates into CASSPQGAANTEAFF.